The 8 T cell receptor beta chains in this list originate from one sample, sequenced in a study of T cell changes during pregnancy in multiple sclerosis. Profiled with immunoSEQ multiplex PCR; TCRdb holds only in-frame clones, not every one. This sample has about 23,000 clones, with around 88% found just once. The starting material was CD4+ T cells from peripheral blood mononuclear cells, obtained in the first trimester of pregnancy. Every receptor here comes from a female donor in good health, enrolled as a control in a pregnancy study.

The gene calls are TRBV27 and TRBJ2-5, with TRBD2 as a possible D gene (6 bases). CDR1 and CDR2 from the germline V gene are MNHEY and SMNVEV (reference sequence). CDR3 length equals 12 residues. Trimming took 6 bases from V and 5 from J, leaving 10 bases between them. The CDR3 DNA is TGTGCCAGCAGCCGCCGGGGGGAGACCCAGTACTTC. Residues: CASSRRGETQYF.

The chain carries TRBV28 and TRBJ1-3, with 10 bases identical to TRBD1. Trimming took 1 base from V and 2 from J; bases not matched to a gene: 5. CDR1 is MDHEN and CDR2 is SYDVKM in the germline V gene. This CDR3 spans 17 amino acids. CDR3 nucleotide sequence: TGTGCCAGCAGTTTATCGGGGACAGGGGAGGCTGGAAACACCATATATTTT. Encoded protein: CASSLSGTGEAGNTIYF.

The V call is TRBV27, the J call TRBJ2-1; 9 nucleotides match TRBD1. With 5 bases clipped from V and 6 bases from J, the junction kept 8 bases outside the gene matches. This CDR3 spans 15 amino acids. Germline V gene data show CDR1 as MNHEY and CDR2 as SMNVEV (reference sequence). The chain's CDR3 is CASSRRQGVSNEQFF. The CDR3 nucleotides are TGTGCCAGCAGTCGCAGACAGGGGGTCAGCAATGAGCAGTTCTTC.

This clone has a single count. The J gene is TRBJ2-1, the V gene TRBV15; 15 positions agree with TRBD2. The CDR3 is 20 residues long. V dropped 1 base and J dropped 7; count of bases not matched to a gene: 14. Germline V gene data show CDR1 as LNHNV and CDR2 as YYDKDF (reference sequence). In DNA, the CDR3 is TGTGCCACCAGCAGAGCGGAAGGACTAGCGGGGGGGACCCCCTGGAATGAGCAGTTCTTC. This translates into CATSRAEGLAGGTPWNEQFF. Full variable domain (rest looked up from reference TRBV15 and TRBJ2-1): DAMVIQNPRYQVTQFGKPVTLSCSQTLNHNVMYWYQQKSSQAPKLLFHYYDKDFNNEADTPDNFQSRRPNTSFCFLDIRSPGLGDTAMYLCATSRAEGLAGGTPWNEQFFGPGTRLTVL.

The V and J genes are TRBV29-1 and TRBJ1-2, with unresolved D. CDR3 length: 13 residues. Germline-derived CDR1 and CDR2 are SQVTM and ANQGSEA. The V gene lost 4 bases and the J gene lost 4 bases, with 13 bases spanning the gap. CDR3 loop: CSVAGGVSYGYTF. CDR3 sequence (DNA): TGCAGCGTTGCGGGAGGCGTCTCCTATGGCTACACCTTC. Variable domain in full (rest from reference TRBV29-1 and TRBJ1-2): SAVISQKPSRDICQRGTSLTIQCQVDSQVTMMFWYRQQPGQSLTLIATANQGSEATYESGFVIDKFPISRPNLTFSTLTVSNMSPEDSSIYLCSVAGGVSYGYTFGSGTRLTVV.

The chain has TRBV6-5 and TRBJ2-2, with a possible D match to TRBD1 (6 bases). Germline lookup yields CDR1 MNHEY and CDR2 SVGAGI. V lost 8 bases to trimming and J lost 5 bases, with 12 bases between them. The CDR3 spans 13 residues. The CDR3 DNA follows: TGTGCCAGCTTCAGGGGACGGACCGGGGAGCTGTTTTTT. Protein: CASFRGRTGELFF.

This chain uses TRBV7-3 with TRBJ1-2; D uncertain. The germline gives CDR1 SGHTA, CDR2 FQGTGA. V dropped 4 bases and J dropped 3 bases, with 9 bases sitting between them. The CDR3 totals 13 residues. Here the CDR3 DNA reads TGTGCCAGCAGCTCCTCCGGAGACTATGGCTACACCTTC. Translation: CASSSSGDYGYTF. Together with reference TRBV7-3 and TRBJ1-2, the CDR3 gives the full variable domain: GAGVSQTPSNKVTEKGKYVELRCDPISGHTALYWYRQSLGQGPEFLIYFQGTGAADDSGLPNDRFFAVRPEGSVSTLKIQRTERGDSAVYLCASSSSGDYGYTFGSGTRLTVV.

The rearrangement joins TRBV7-6 to TRBJ2-7, with 12 bases fitting TRBD1. Germline values: CDR1 SGHVS, CDR2 FNYEAQ. Germline trimming cut 5 bases from V and 6 bases from J; bases unmatched to any gene: 5. The CDR3 length is 14 residues. Here the CDR3 DNA reads TGTGCCAGCAGCGGGGGGACAGGGGGCTTCGAGCAGTACTTC. Residues: CASSGGTGGFEQYF.